What follows are 16 T cell receptor beta chains derived from one specimen sequenced in a study of identical twins (dated by TCRdb to about 2016). Library creation used 5' RACE. TCRdb names Illumina HiSeq 2000 as the instrument used. TCRdb reworked the public reads: Q25 trimming with fastp, MiXCR clone assembly, productive beta chains retained. Rows are unified per CDR3 protein, each entry keeping the most common DNA and genes. For this sample the table gives 420,000 or so distinct CDR3 sequences, of which around a sixth were detected only once. Of the sample, roughly an eighth is held by the ten largest clones. The sequenced sample was naive T cells sorted from blood. Reading the label with the study, this specimen's cell subset or site is: cells isolated with a human naive T-cell isolation kit. Receptors were obtained from a man aged 50-60 years in good health.

V is TRBV4-1 and J is TRBJ2-1; a weak D match, TRBD2 (6 bases). V shed 2 bases and J shed 4 bases, with 15 bases lying between them. The CDR3 loop spans 16 amino acids. Germline CDR1 is MGHRA and CDR2 is YSYEKL. CDR3: CASSQIFSGDYNEQFF. As DNA, the CDR3 is TGCGCCAGCAGCCAAATTTTTAGCGGTGATTACAATGAGCAGTTCTTC.

This chain connects TRBV4-1 to TRBJ2-3; D gene unclear. V was pared by 0 bases and J by 5 bases, with 18 bases between. In germline, CDR1 is MGHRA, CDR2 YSYEKL. The CDR3 has 17 amino acids. For the CDR3, the DNA is TGCGCCAGCAGCCAAGAACCGGGTTTCTTTAAGGGAGATACGCAGTATTTT. It encodes CASSQEPGFFKGDTQYF.

This clonotype occurred a few times. This chain joins TRBV27 and TRBJ1-2; TRBD1 matches 9 bases. CDR3 size: 16 residues. Germline V gene data show CDR1 as MNHEY and CDR2 as SMNVEV (reference sequence). V gave up 6 bases and J gave up 7 bases; unmatched junction bases: 15. CDR3 in DNA: TGTGCCAGCAGCCTTGGCGGGACAGGGTACCTCTCTGGCTACACCTTC. Encoded protein: CASSLGGTGYLSGYTF.

This clonotype appeared once. The chain joins TRBV5-4 to TRBJ2-7, with TRBD1 as a possible D gene (5 bases). Germline lookup yields CDR1 SGHNT and CDR2 YYREEE (reference sequence). V gave up 2 bases and J gave up 0 bases, with 12 bases separating them. This CDR3 is 15 amino acids long. The chain's CDR3 is CASSLAWQGSYEQYF. The CDR3 DNA reads as TGTGCCAGCAGCTTAGCGTGGCAGGGCTCCTACGAGCAGTACTTC.

The chain has TRBV27 and TRBJ2-2, with TRBD1 matching 8 bases. V dropped 6 bases and J dropped 0; count of bases not matched to a gene: 6. CDR3 length: 16 amino acids. Germline V lookup: CDR1 MNHEY, CDR2 SMNVEV (reference sequence). CDR3 nucleotides: TGTGCCAGCAGCAGGGGGCCCTTGACGAACACCGGGGAGCTGTTTTTT. Translation: CASSRGPLTNTGELFF.

The chain recombines TRBV3-1 with TRBJ1-1; TRBD1 matches at 7 bases. The germline V gene encodes CDR1 LGHDT and CDR2 YNNKEL (reference sequence). V shed 4 bases, J shed 10 bases, and the junction held 6 bases outside the gene matches. The CDR3 loop spans 12 amino acids. The CDR3 spells CASSRDRVAAFF. The DNA of the CDR3 is TGTGCCAGCAGCCGAGACAGGGTTGCAGCTTTCTTT.

This clonotype has only a few counts. The chain couples TRBV28 to TRBJ2-7; 10 bases align to TRBD1. Germline CDR1 is MDHEN and CDR2 is SYDVKM. This CDR3 region has 16 residues. The junction had 9 bases not matched to a gene; V was cut back by 4 bases and J by 3 bases. DNA of the CDR3: TGTGCCAGCAGTTCGCCCCCCCGGGACAGGGGCTACGAGCAGTACTTC. Translating gives CASSSPPRDRGYEQYF.

This clonotype showed up many times. The V call is TRBV24-1, the J call TRBJ2-3; 7 bases are shared with TRBD1. V trimming: 7 bases; J trimming: 3 bases; junction bases outside the gene matches: 9. This CDR3 is 15 amino acids long. The germline CDR1 and CDR2 sequences are KGHDR and SFDVKD. Written as DNA, the CDR3 is TGTGCCACCAGAGACCCGGGACAGACGACAGATACGCAGTATTTT. It translates to CATRDPGQTTDTQYF.

This clonotype was detected only a few times. The V and J genes are TRBV4-1 and TRBJ1-5; TRBD1 agrees at 9 bases. V lost 1 base, J lost 7 bases, and 5 bases stayed unmatched. In germline, CDR1 is MGHRA, CDR2 YSYEKL. CDR3 length: 15 residues. DNA for the CDR3: TGCGCCAGCAGCCAAGGTGGGACAGGGTGGCAGCCCCAGCATTTT. It codes for CASSQGGTGWQPQHF.

This clonotype was seen ten or more times. The gene calls are TRBV5-1 and TRBJ2-1, with no clear D. Germline lookup yields CDR1 SGHRS and CDR2 YFSETQ. The CDR3 covers 12 residues. Trimming took 5 bases from V and 5 from J, leaving 8 bases between them. This CDR3 reads CASSIFDNEQFF. The CDR3 bases are TGCGCCAGCAGTATATTTGACAATGAGCAGTTCTTC.

This clonotype was counted a few times. The rearrangement links TRBV9 to TRBJ2-1; D is ambiguous. CDR1 and CDR2 (germline): SGDLS, YYNGEE. The CDR3 contains 14 residues. The V end was cut by 3 bases, the J end by 4 bases, with 11 bases between. The CDR3 spells CASSAGRAYNEQFF. Here the CDR3 DNA reads TGTGCCAGCAGCGCCGGACGGGCTTACAATGAGCAGTTCTTC.

This clonotype has only a few counts. The chain carries TRBV12-3 or TRBV12-4 and TRBJ2-3, with 8 bases that match TRBD1. This CDR3 comprises 18 residues. J gave up 0 bases and V 4 bases, and 12 bases lay outside the gene matches. As DNA, the CDR3 is TGTGCCAGCAGTTCAGACAGGGGAGGTGTTTCTAGCACAGATACGCAGTATTTT. It translates to CASSSDRGGVSSTDTQYF.

The chain has TRBV18 and TRBJ2-4, with D uncertain. In germline, CDR1 is KGHSH, CDR2 LQKENI. The CDR3 extends over 16 amino acids. Trimming shortened V by 5 bases and J by 2 bases, and 16 bases separated the two germline ends. CDR3 sequence: CASSTPGFGTKNIQYF. Here the CDR3 DNA reads TGTGCCAGCTCAACCCCAGGCTTCGGAACCAAAAACATTCAGTACTTC.

This clonotype was seen a handful of times. The chain joins TRBV29-1 to TRBJ2-7, with 11 bases lining up with TRBD2. The V gene's germline CDR1 is SQVTM and CDR2 ANQGSEA. Trimming at V came to 2 bases and at J to 7 bases, leaving 22 bases not matched to a gene. CDR3 size: 19 residues. CDR3 bases: TGCAGCGTTGAAACTTTGGCTAGCGGGAGGTCGAGGGGCTACGTGGAGCAGTACTTC. The encoded protein is CSVETLASGRSRGYVEQYF.

This clonotype appeared many times. The CDR3 DNA is TGTGCCAGCAGCTTAGAGTTGGCGGGAGTAAAGTACTTC. Amino acid sequence: CASSLELAGVKYF. This chain links TRBV7-6 with TRBJ2-7; 7 bases line up with TRBD2. The V segment lost 1 base and the J segment 11 bases; nucleotides outside the gene matches: 8. This CDR3 is 13 amino acids long. Per the germline V gene, CDR1 is SGHVS and CDR2 is FNYEAQ.

This clonotype was picked up a small number of times. The chain employs TRBV12-3 or TRBV12-4 and TRBJ2-5; maybe TRBD1 (6 bases). V shed 4 bases and J shed 2 bases, with 14 bases lying between them. The CDR3 runs 15 residues. CDR3 sequence (DNA): TGTGCCAGCAGTTGGACAGATTCCTCTCAAGAGACCCAGTACTTC. Encoded protein: CASSWTDSSQETQYF.